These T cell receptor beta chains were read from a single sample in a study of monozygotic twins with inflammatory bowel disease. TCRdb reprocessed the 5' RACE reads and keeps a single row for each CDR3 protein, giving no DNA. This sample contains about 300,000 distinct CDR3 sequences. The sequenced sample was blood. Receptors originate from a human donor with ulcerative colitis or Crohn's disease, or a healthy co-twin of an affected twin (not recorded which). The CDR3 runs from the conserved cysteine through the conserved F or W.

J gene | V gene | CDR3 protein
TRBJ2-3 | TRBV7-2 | CATRLSTDTQYF
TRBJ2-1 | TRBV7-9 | CASSLAGGSEEFF
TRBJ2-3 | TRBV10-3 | CAISGDSTPTDTQYF
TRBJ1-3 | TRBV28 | CATAQDVFSGNTIYF
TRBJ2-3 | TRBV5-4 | CASSLGPHPSDTQYF
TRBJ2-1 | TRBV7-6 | CASTKAGGLGDEQFF
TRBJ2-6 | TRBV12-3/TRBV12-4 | CASSPWTVTSGANVLTF
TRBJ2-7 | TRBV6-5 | CASSYSGSGTYEQYF
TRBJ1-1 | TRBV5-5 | CASSRNLGTGEAFF
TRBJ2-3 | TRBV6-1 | CASRARGPPSSTDTQYF
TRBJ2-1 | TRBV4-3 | CASSQDRTSGQFF
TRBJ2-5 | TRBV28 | CASRPTTLAGRGQETQYF
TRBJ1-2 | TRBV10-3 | CAIYGSNYGYTF
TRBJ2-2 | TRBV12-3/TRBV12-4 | CASRSLFTGGGTGELFF
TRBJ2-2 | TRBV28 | CASRPDRDRYTGELFF
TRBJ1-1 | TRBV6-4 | CASLKGVGLNTEAFF
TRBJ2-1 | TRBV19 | CASMEGGPGNEQFF
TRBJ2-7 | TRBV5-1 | CASSLGAGPGGEQYF
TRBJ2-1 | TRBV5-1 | CASSSQDREVSYNEQFF
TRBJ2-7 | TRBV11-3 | CASSAGLGGEQYF
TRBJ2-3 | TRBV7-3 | CASSKTGWFKDTQYF
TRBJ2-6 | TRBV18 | CASSLSTGRSGANVLTF
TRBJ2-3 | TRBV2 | CASPGGMKDTQYF
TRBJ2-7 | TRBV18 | CASSETGGEQYF
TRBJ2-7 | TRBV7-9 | CASSLPGQTYEQYF
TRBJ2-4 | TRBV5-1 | CASSFNIGKNIQYF
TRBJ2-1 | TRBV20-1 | CSASSRLAYNEQFF
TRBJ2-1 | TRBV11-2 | CASSPRWSNEQFF
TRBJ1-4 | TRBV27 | CASSLRLGTPTNEKLFF
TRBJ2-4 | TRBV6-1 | CASRTSGLAEYF
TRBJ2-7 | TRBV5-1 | CASSLTSGGVYEQYF
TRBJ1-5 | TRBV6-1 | CASRQQTVSNQPQHF
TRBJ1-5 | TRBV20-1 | CSAPTLGQNRGPQHF
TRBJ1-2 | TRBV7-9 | CASSLNTDYGYTF
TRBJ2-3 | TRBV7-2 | CASSQFRGSTDTQYF
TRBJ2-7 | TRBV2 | CASMPPGGRSELYF
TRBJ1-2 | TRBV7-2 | CAGRQLPVVYGYTF
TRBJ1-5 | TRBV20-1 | CSASHPGGSNQPQHF
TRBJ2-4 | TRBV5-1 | CASSLGGTVAKNMQYF
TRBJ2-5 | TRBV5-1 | CASSLGTGIETQYF
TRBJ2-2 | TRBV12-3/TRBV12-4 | CASSEDRGGFGELFF
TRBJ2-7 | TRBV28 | CASSYTDRVGYEQYF
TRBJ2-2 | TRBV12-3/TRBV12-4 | CASNTGGPTTTGELFF
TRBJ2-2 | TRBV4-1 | CASSLGSTTGELFF
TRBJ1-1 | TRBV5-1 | CASSLRQGSSNTEAFF
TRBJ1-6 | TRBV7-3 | CASSLLGTPSSYNSPLHF
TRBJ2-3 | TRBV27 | CASSLSGVGRRGDTQYF
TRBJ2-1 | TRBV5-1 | CASSLDFTLGGNEQFF
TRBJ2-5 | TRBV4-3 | CASSQTGTGGAWETQYF
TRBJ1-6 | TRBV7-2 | CASSLGWINSPLHF
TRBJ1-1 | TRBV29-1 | CSVRLDTEAFF
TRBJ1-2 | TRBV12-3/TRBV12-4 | CASRRDRAGYTF
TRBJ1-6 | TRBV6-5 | CASSYPATGGNSPLHF
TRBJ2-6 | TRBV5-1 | CASTSSPSSGANVLTF
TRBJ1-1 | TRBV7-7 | CASSPPAWGRVNTEAFF
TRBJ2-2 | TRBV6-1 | CASTGGSYTGELFF